This is a list of T cell receptor beta chains from one sample in a study of cytomegalovirus exposure and HLA in healthy donors. Generated by immunoSEQ multiplex PCR, the TCRdb table keeps only in-frame clones and is missing some. In the table there are around 180,000 clones, approximately 75% of which are singletons. What was sequenced was PBMCs. These receptor sequences come from a girl between 10 and 17 years old in good health and CMV-seronegative. Both conserved end residues are part of each CDR3. A D gene is named only where the DNA matches it firmly. Clone size is stated in some rows and not others, as once, few, many or a class when expanded.

j_call v_call clone_size d_call cdr3_length cdr3_nt cdr3_aa
TRBJ2-1 TRBV9 - TRBD1 16 TGTGCCAGCAGTGAAACCGGGACAGGGCCATACAATGAGCAGTTCTTC CASSETGTGPYNEQFF
TRBJ2-7 TRBV30 - TRBD1 13 TGTGCCTGGAGTGTGCACAGGGGCTACGAGCAGTACTTC CAWSVHRGYEQYF
TRBJ2-2 TRBV11-3 - - 14 TGTGCCAGCAGCTTCCAGTCCAACACCGGGGAGCTGTTTTTT CASSFQSNTGELFF
TRBJ1-1 TRBV6-5 - - 14 TGTGCCAGCAGTCAAGCGAGTGTGGACACTGAAGCTTTCTTT CASSQASVDTEAFF
TRBJ1-3 TRBV25-1 - TRBD1 16 TGTGCCAGCAGTGAGGACAGGTTCCTCTCTGGAAACACCATATATTTT CASSEDRFLSGNTIYF
TRBJ1-3 TRBV6-5 - - 15 TGTGCCAGCAGACTCACCCCCAGGGCTGGAAACACCATATATTTT CASRLTPRAGNTIYF
TRBJ1-6 TRBV2 - - 14 TGTGCCAGCAGTGAGGCGGCGTATAATTCACCCCTCCACTTT CASSEAAYNSPLHF
TRBJ2-1 TRBV29-1 - TRBD2 15 TGCAGCGTTGCCCTCCCTAGCGGGGGGCACGCTGAGCAGTTCTTC CSVALPSGGHAEQFF
TRBJ1-2 TRBV15 - TRBD1 13 TGTGCCACCAGCGGGGGACAGGGACTTGGCTACACCTTC CATSGGQGLGYTF
TRBJ1-2 TRBV29-1 - TRBD1 13 TGCAGCGCCTCGGACAGGGGTGGATATGGCTACATCTTC CSASDRGGYGYIF
TRBJ1-1 TRBV5-5 - - 12 TGTGCCCCTATAGCCCCCCGGTTGAGGGCTTTCTTT CAPIAPRLRAFF
TRBJ2-2 TRBV6-1 - - 14 TGTGCCAGCAGGGACTCGTTAAATCGGTGGGAGCTGTTTTTT CASRDSLNRWELFF
TRBJ2-7 TRBV5-1 few TRBD2 13 TGCGCCAGCAGCAAAACCCGGGAGGGCGAGCAGTACTTC CASSKTREGEQYF
TRBJ2-7 TRBV5-1 - - 15 TGCGCCAGCAGCATTAGAGCGACCGGGACTCACGAGCAGTACTTC CASSIRATGTHEQYF
TRBJ1-2 TRBV10-3 - - 11 TGTGCCTCTCTCAACGGCTATGGCTACACCTTC CASLNGYGYTF
TRBJ1-6 TRBV10-3 - TRBD1 17 TGTGCCATCAGTGAGTCGGGGGGACAGGGTGATAATTCACCCCTCCACTTT CAISESGGQGDNSPLHF
TRBJ2-7 TRBV5-4 - - 15 TGTGCCAGCAGCTCGCGCGGGACAGCGCCCTACGAGCAGTACTTC CASSSRGTAPYEQYF
TRBJ2-7 TRBV6-1 once - 13 TGTGCCAGCAGTGTAAAACTAGATTTCGAGCAGTACTTC CASSVKLDFEQYF
TRBJ2-4 TRBV7-3 - TRBD2 14 TGTGCCAGCAGCTTAGCGGGGGGGCCGAACATTCAGTACTTC CASSLAGGPNIQYF
TRBJ2-7 TRBV7-9 - - 15 TGTGCCAGCAGCGGACACGGCCGGGACATCGACGAGCAGTACTTC CASSGHGRDIDEQYF
TRBJ2-3 TRBV5-4 - - 17 TGTGCCAGCAGCTTGGGAGTGAGTAACGGGGGAACAGATACGCAGTATTTT CASSLGVSNGGTDTQYF